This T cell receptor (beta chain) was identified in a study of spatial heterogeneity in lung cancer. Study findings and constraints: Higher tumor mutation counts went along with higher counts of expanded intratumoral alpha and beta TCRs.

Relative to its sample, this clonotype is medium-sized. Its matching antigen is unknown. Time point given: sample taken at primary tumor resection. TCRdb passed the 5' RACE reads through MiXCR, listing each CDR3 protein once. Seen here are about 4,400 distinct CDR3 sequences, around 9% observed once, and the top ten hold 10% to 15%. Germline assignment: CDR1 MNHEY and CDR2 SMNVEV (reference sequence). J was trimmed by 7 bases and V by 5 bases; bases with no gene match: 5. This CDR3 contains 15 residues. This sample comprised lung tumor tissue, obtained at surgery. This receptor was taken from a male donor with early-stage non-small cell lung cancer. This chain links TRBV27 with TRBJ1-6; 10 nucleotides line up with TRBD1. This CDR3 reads CASSLDRGLNSPLHF. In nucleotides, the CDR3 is TGTGCCAGCAGTCTTGACAGGGGGCTGAATTCACCCCTCCACTTT.